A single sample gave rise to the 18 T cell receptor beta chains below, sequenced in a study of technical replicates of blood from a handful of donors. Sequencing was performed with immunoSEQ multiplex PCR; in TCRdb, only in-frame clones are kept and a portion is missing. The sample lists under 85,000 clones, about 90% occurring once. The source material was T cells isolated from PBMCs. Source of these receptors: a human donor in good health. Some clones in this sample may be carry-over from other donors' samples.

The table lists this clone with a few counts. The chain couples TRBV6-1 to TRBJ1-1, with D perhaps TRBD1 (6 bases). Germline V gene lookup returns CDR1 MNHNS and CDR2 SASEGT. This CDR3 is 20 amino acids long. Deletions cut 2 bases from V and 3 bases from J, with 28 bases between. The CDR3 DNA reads TGTGCCAGCAGTGAACTTTCCTTTGGGGGCCGCCTGGGGCCGGACACTGAAGCTTTCTTT. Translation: CASSELSFGGRLGPDTEAFF.

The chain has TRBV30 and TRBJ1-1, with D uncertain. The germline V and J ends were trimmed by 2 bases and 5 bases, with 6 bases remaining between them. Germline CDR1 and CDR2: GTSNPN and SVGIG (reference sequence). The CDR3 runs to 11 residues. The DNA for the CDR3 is TGTGCCTGGAGTTTGAGGACTGAAGCTTTCTTT. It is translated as CAWSLRTEAFF.

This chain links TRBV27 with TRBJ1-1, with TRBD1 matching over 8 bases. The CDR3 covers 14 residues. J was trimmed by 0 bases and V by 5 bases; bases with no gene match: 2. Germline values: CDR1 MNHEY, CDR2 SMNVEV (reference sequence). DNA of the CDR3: TGTGCCAGCAGTCAGGACAGGGTGAACACTGAAGCTTTCTTT. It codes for CASSQDRVNTEAFF.

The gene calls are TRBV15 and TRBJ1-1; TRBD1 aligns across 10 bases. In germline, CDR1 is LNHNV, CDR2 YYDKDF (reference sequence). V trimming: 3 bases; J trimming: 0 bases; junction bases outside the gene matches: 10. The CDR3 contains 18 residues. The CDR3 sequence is CATSSGRDRGILNTEAFF. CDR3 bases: TGTGCCACCAGCAGTGGCAGGGACAGGGGAATTCTGAACACTGAAGCTTTCTTT.

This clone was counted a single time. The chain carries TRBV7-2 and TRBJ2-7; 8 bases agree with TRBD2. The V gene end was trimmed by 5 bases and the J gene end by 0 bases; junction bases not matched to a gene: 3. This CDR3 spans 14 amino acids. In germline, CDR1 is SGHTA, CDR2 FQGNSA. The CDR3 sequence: CASSTSGSSYEQYF. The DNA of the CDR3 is TGTGCCAGCAGCACTAGCGGTAGCTCCTACGAGCAGTACTTC.

The CDR3 nucleotides read TGCAGCGTTGTTCCGGCCGGGTACGAGCAGTACTTC. Translated: CSVVPAGYEQYF. V usage is TRBV29-1 and J usage is TRBJ2-7; no clear D. Trimming removed 4 bases at V and 4 bases at J, with 11 bases between. This CDR3 comprises 12 residues. From germline, CDR1 is SQVTM and CDR2 ANQGSEA.

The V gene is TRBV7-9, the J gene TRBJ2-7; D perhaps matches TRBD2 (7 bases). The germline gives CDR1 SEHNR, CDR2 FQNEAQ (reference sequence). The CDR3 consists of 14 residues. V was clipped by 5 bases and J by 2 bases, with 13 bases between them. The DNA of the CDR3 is TGTGCCAGCAGCCCCGCCGGGGGGCCCTACGAGCAGTACTTC. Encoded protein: CASSPAGGPYEQYF.

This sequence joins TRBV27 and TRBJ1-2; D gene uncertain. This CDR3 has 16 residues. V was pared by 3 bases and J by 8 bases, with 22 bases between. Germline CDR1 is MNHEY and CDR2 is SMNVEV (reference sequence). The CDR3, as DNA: TGTGCCAGCAGTTTCCAATCCTCTAAACGCTTCAAGGGCTACACCTTC. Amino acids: CASSFQSSKRFKGYTF.

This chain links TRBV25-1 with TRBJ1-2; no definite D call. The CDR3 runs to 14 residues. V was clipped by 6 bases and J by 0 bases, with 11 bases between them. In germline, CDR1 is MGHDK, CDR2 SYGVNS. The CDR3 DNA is TGTGCCAGCAGCGGTTGGTCGGCTAACTATGGCTACACCTTC. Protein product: CASSGWSANYGYTF.

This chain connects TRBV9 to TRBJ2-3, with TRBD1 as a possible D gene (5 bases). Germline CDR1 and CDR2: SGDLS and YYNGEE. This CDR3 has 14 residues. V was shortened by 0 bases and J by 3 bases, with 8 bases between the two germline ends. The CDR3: CASSVGQLTDTQYF. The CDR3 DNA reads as TGTGCCAGCAGCGTAGGACAGTTGACAGATACGCAGTATTTT.

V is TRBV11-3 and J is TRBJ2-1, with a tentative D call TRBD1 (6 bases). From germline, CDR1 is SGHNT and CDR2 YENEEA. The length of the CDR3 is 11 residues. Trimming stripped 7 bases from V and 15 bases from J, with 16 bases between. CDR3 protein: CASKHRDKLFF. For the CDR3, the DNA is TGTGCCAGCAAGCACCGGGACAAGCTGTTCTTC.

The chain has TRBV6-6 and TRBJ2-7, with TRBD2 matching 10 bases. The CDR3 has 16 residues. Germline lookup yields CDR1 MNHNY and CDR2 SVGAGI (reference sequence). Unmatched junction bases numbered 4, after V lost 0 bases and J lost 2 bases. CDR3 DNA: TGTGCCAGCAGTTACTCGAGGACTAGCGGAACCTACGAGCAGTACTTC. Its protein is CASSYSRTSGTYEQYF.

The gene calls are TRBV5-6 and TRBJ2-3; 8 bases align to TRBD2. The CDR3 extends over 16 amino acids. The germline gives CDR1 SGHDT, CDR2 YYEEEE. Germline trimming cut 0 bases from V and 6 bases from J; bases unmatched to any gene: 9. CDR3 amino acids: CASSLEIGLAGDTQYF. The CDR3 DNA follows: TGTGCCAGCAGCTTGGAGATTGGCCTAGCGGGCGATACGCAGTATTTT.

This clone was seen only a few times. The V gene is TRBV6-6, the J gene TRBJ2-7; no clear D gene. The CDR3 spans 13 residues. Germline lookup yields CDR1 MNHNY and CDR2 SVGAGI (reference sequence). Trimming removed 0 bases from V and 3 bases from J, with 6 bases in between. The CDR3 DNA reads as TGTGCCAGCAGTTACTCCCCCCTCTACGAGCAGTACTTC. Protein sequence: CASSYSPLYEQYF.

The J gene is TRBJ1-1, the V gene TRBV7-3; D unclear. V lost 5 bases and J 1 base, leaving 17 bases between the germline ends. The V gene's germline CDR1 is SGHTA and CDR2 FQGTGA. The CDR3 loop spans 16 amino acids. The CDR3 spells CASSPLDQRGNTEAFF. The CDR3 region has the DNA TGTGCCAGCAGCCCCCTAGATCAGCGGGGGAACACTGAAGCTTTCTTT.

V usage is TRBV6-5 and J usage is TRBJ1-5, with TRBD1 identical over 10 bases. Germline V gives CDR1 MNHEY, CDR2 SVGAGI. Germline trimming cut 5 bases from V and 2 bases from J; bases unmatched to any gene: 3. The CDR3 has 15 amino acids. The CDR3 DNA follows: TGTGCCAGCAGTCCCGGGACAGGGGGCAATCAGCCCCAGCATTTT. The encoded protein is CASSPGTGGNQPQHF.

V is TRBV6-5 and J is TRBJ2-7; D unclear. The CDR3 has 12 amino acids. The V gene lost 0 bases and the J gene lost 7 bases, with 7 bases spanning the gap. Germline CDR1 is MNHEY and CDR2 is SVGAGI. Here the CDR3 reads CASSYSHSEQYF. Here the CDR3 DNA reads TGTGCCAGCAGTTACTCCCACTCGGAGCAGTACTTC.

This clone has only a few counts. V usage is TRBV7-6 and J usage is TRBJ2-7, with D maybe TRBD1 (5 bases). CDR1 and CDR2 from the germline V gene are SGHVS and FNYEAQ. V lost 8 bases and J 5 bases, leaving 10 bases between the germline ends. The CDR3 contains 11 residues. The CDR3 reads CASSGRDEQYF. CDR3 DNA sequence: TGTGCCAGCTCAGGCAGGGACGAGCAGTACTTC.